This record concerns one T cell receptor beta chain sequence. This record belongs to a study of blood T cell repertoires in COVID-19. As for the study in general: From the United States, Italy and Spain came samples of acute and convalescent COVID-19.

Under the authors' procedure: Nucleated cell number was recorded as an estimate derived from reference gene primer amplification. Generated by immunoSEQ multiplex PCR, the TCRdb table keeps only in-frame clones and is missing some. The DNA was the basis for D and trimming; V, J and clone size are from that table. The top ten clones hold 1.5% to 2% of a sample with around 140,000 clones, 75% to 90% of them seen once. This sequence was found in a woman aged 50 to 60 with acute or convalescent COVID-19. The sequenced sample consisted of peripheral blood.

CDR3 protein: CASSSSRGGLSNQPQHF. CDR3 bases: TGTGCCAGCAGTTCCTCCCGGGGGGGGTTGAGCAATCAGCCCCAGCATTTT. J is TRBJ1-5 and V is TRBV27; perhaps TRBD1 as D (5 bases). Germline V lookup: CDR1 MNHEY, CDR2 SMNVEV (reference sequence). The CDR3 loop spans 17 amino acids. Trimming shortened V by 4 bases and J by 1 base, and 17 bases separated the two germline ends.